This entry describes one TCR beta chain. Its antigen has not been determined. Base qualities are not recorded, but no much larger clone differs from it by a single base. This record belongs to a study of shared clonotypes between healthy human individuals (TCRdb year 2020). Regarding the complete study: The cohort included three men and a couple of women between 18 and 49 years of age. For each donor, CD4 naive and CD4 memory were each given three plates, CD8 naive was given two plates, and CD8 memory was given one plate. The study deeply sequenced blood TCR repertoires of about five healthy adults to estimate repertoire size and the extent of clonotype sharing between individuals. Libraries were prepared and TCR repertoires were sequenced by different laboratories using diverse techniques, in order to increase sequencing depth and limit assay-specific biases. Between about 0.94 and 10 billion PBMCs per donor were obtained by leukapheresis. Results and caveats for the whole study, not just this receptor: Even with the large sequencing depth, rarefaction of the sorted-subset datasets indicated that sequencing was incomplete. Because the study included a small number of donors, the genetic and exposure-history diversity represented was limited. When four donors were compared, the shared fraction of clonotypes was about 5.2% for naive CD4, roughly 3.3% for naive CD8, 2% to 2.5% for memory CD4, and 0.35% to 0.4% for memory CD8. Sampling was limited to blood, and TCR repertoires in tissue likely differ from TCR repertoires in blood. Pairwise subsampling indicated that sequencing depth was expected to affect the degree of clonotype sharing among donors. Estimated clonotype richness was generally larger for naive than for memory subsets. Compared with non-shared clonotypes, the clonotypes found in all four sorted-subset donors had higher generation probabilities.

Using the deep immunoSEQ assay, multiplex PCR amplified TCR CDR3 regions from genomic DNA. Genomic DNA extracted from each cell subset was distributed evenly over all wells of several immunoSEQ 96-well plates, and each plate served as one replicate. For sorted subsets, about 200 ng genomic DNA, equal to 25,000 to 35,000 T cell genomes, was loaded into each replicate PCR. Purified libraries were quantified with a Qubit 3.0 fluorometer, sized on a Bioanalyzer 2100, and re-quantified with the KAPA Library Quantification kit. Every immunoSEQ 96-well plate was sequenced on a separate single-read 150-cycle Illumina NextSeq 550 flow cell. Processing in the source paper ran as follows. Because only junctional sequences without quality scores were contained in the immunoSEQ output, filtering matching that applied to full-length reads could not be performed. Sequences were annotated with PyIR, a Python wrapper for IgBLAST v1.9, and V/J genes and CDR3 were assigned using IMGT germline references. Reads were filtered out if the reads had weak V/J assignments (E-value above 1e-6), no CDR3, stop codons, out-of-frame junctions, or ambiguous translated residues. V3J clonotypes were defined as sequences sharing the same inferred V gene, J gene, and CDR3 amino acid sequence. To compute the percentage overlap between repertoires, the number of shared unique clonotypes was divided by the size of the smaller repertoire. Richness of each repertoire was evaluated using RTK rarefaction, the Chao1 estimator, and Recon v2.1 estimates of unobserved clonotypes. Generation probabilities for all TCRbeta clonotypes obtained by the gDNA method from a handful of donors were computed using OLGA. TCRdb carries this immuneACCESS record with in-frame sequences only. Its versions omit some clonotypes, under half of them owing to an unresolved V gene in the studies checked, with the rest unexplained. V and J calls and clone size are copied from that table; D and trimming were computed from the DNA. This sample has 2.3 million or so clones in its table, and 93% of those were observed once. 0.35% to 0.5% of the sample rests with the top ten.

Donors were healthy HIV-negative adults with no recently reported acute infections or vaccinations. Every donor was a Caucasian adult living in Nashville, Tennessee, USA. CD4+ T cells were enriched by magnetic negative selection, after which naive cells were positively selected on CD45RA and the negative fraction was taken as the memory subset. Blood was collected by leukapheresis, and PBMCs were isolated by Ficoll-Histopaque density gradient centrifugation and then cryopreserved in liquid nitrogen vapor phase. Analytical flow cytometry was used to check the purity and quantity of each magnetically sorted T cell population. Genomic DNA was isolated from each sorted fraction and quantified by UV absorbance on a Nanodrop 2000c. The junction shows trimming of 0 bases on V and 2 bases on J, plus 11 bases between the germline ends. The germline V gene encodes CDR1 MGHRA and CDR2 YSYEKL. The cysteine opens and the phenylalanine closes a CDR3 of 16 amino acids. The retained sequence is limited to the CDR3, 48 bases, with the frame set at the first base.

The sequence was collected from a man aged 18 to 29 in good health. Some clones in this sample may be carry-over from other donors' samples. The chain is assembled from TRBV4-1 and TRBJ2-1; tentative D gene TRBD1, with 5 bases matching. The sequenced sample was naive CD4+ T cells from PBMCs. The sample's cell subset or site label, in plain terms: CD45RA+ positively selected. The DNA sequence follows: TGCGCCAGCAGCCAAGATTGGGGCGGAGCCTACAATGAGCAGTTCTTC. This is translated as CASSQDWGGAYNEQFF.